A single sample gave rise to the 28 T cell receptor beta chains below, sequenced in a study of vaccination and CD4 T cells after COVID-19. An Oncomine TCR Beta short-read assay was used to sequence the DNA from cultured CD4+ T cells. TCRdb reprocessed the PCR reads with MiXCR, giving one entry per CDR3 protein. The sample consists of about 20,000 distinct CDR3 sequences, around half of them appearing once. The sample's treatment: roughly 10-day PBMC culture with coronavirus spike peptide pools or control peptides (ViraFEST assay). The antigens of these receptors remain unknown. Sequencing input: CD4+ T cells from blood, cultured in vitro. These receptors all come from a human donor who had recovered from COVID-19.

The chain's CDR3 is CASSYSNREVGYTF. The CDR3 DNA reads TGTGCCAGCAGTTACTCGAACAGGGAAGTTGGCTACACCTTC. J is TRBJ1-2 and V is TRBV6-2 or TRBV6-3; D possibly corresponds to TRBD1 (6 bases). There are 14 residues in the CDR3. V dropped 0 bases and J dropped 7 bases, with 12 bases sitting between them. Germline loops: CDR1 MNHEY, CDR2 SVGEGT.

The gene calls are TRBV7-2 and TRBJ2-5, with TRBD2 as a possible D gene (7 bases). The CDR3 has 18 amino acids. Looked up from germline, CDR1 is SGHTA and CDR2 is FQGNSA. V lost 2 bases, J lost 2 bases, and 21 bases lay in between. This CDR3 reads CASSLREGRGRIQETQYF. The CDR3 region has the DNA TGTGCCAGCAGCTTAAGGGAGGGCAGGGGCCGAATACAAGAGACCCAGTACTTC.

This chain links TRBV2 with TRBJ1-1, with 8 bases matching TRBD1. Germline V gene lookup returns CDR1 SNHLY and CDR2 FYNNEI. The trim removed 7 bases at V and 0 bases at J, leaving 7 bases unmatched. The CDR3 totals 15 residues. This CDR3 is CASTRDRPMNTEAFF. CDR3 DNA sequence: TGTGCCAGCACCAGGGACAGGCCTATGAACACTGAAGCTTTCTTT.

The gene calls are TRBV6-1 and TRBJ1-6; D uncertain. V dropped 6 bases and J dropped 7 bases, with 13 bases sitting between them. Germline-derived CDR1 and CDR2 are MNHNS and SASEGT. This CDR3 region has 14 residues. Here the CDR3 reads CASRRTRLNSPLHF. CDR3 coding DNA: TGTGCCAGCAGGCGTACCAGATTGAATTCACCCCTCCACTTT.

The chain has TRBV7-2 and TRBJ2-2; no definite D call. The CDR3 consists of 13 residues. From germline, CDR1 is SGHTA and CDR2 FQGNSA. V lost 5 bases, J lost 5 bases, and 9 bases lay in between. CDR3 DNA sequence: TGTGCCAGCAGCCTCCATTATACCGGGGAGCTGTTTTTT. Translated: CASSLHYTGELFF.

The genes are TRBV30 and TRBJ1-2; D not resolved. CDR1 and CDR2 (germline): GTSNPN, SVGIG (reference sequence). The germline V and J ends were trimmed by 5 bases and 8 bases, with 24 bases remaining between them. The CDR3 is made up of 15 amino acids. This CDR3 reads CAWAGSLPTRWGYTF. The CDR3 DNA follows: TGTGCCTGGGCGGGTTCCTTACCCACTCGTTGGGGCTACACCTTC.

The sample holds a few counts of this clonotype. The J gene is TRBJ1-1, the V gene TRBV21-1; the table names TRBD1, a call not compared with the DNA. TRBV21-1 is noted as a pseudogene. CDR3 size: 18 residues. CDR3 loop: CASSPGERGPCINTEAFF. The CDR3 DNA reads TGTGCCAGCAGTCCAGGAGAGAGGGGTCCCTGTATAAACACTGAAGCTTTCTTT.

This rearrangement joins TRBV11-2 to TRBJ2-7; D perhaps matches TRBD1 (6 bases). This CDR3 is built from 15 residues. V lost 2 bases and J lost 1, with 12 bases in between. Germline lookup yields CDR1 SGHAT and CDR2 FQNNGV. The CDR3 sequence: CASSLSSGESYEQYF. CDR3 nucleotides: TGTGCCAGCAGCTTAAGTTCAGGGGAGTCCTACGAGCAGTACTTC. The whole variable domain, filled in from reference TRBV11-2 and TRBJ2-7, reads EAGVAQSPRYKIIEKRQSVAFWCNPISGHATLYWYQQILGQGPKLLIQFQNNGVVDDSQLPKDRFSAERLKGVDSTLKIQPAKLEDSAVYLCASSLSSGESYEQYFGPGTRLTVT.

This clonotype has only a few counts. The chain employs TRBV2 and TRBJ1-2; tentative D call: TRBD1 (5 bases). In germline, CDR1 is SNHLY, CDR2 FYNNEI. This CDR3 has 14 amino acids. With 1 base removed from V and 7 bases from J, the gap between germline ends came to 13 bases. The CDR3 coding sequence is TGTGCCAGCAGTGAAGACAGGCTCTCAAGTGGCTACACCTTC. Encoded protein: CASSEDRLSSGYTF.

The chain employs TRBV20-1 and TRBJ2-3, with 11 bases matching TRBD2. The V gene end was trimmed by 3 bases and the J gene end by 6 bases; junction bases not matched to a gene: 11. This CDR3 contains 16 residues. From germline, CDR1 is DFQATT and CDR2 SNEGSKA (reference sequence). The CDR3 loop is CSASSQLAGARDTQYF. CDR3 DNA sequence: TGCAGTGCTAGTTCCCAACTAGCGGGAGCCAGGGATACGCAGTATTTT.

This clonotype was recorded only once. The chain carries TRBV7-2 and TRBJ2-5; D could derive from TRBD1 or TRBD2 (5 bases each). The CDR3 has 15 residues. The ends were cut back, 0 bases at V and 3 bases at J, with 11 bases in the middle. CDR1 and CDR2 (germline): SGHTA, FQGNSA. CDR3 in amino acids: CASSLAAGTKETQYF. DNA of the CDR3: TGTGCCAGCAGCTTAGCGGCAGGGACCAAAGAGACCCAGTACTTC.

The chain is built from TRBV28 and TRBJ1-6, with TRBD1 as a possible D gene (5 bases). The CDR3 extends over 15 amino acids. Germline V gives CDR1 MDHEN, CDR2 SYDVKM. Trimming took 5 bases from V and 2 from J, leaving 10 bases between them. The CDR3 region is CASSPGTAYNSPLHF. The DNA of the CDR3 is TGTGCCAGCAGTCCCGGGACGGCCTATAATTCACCCCTCCACTTT. The full variable domain, with the rest looked up from reference TRBV28 and TRBJ1-6, is DVKVTQSSRYLVKRTGEKVFLECVQDMDHENMFWYRQDPGLGLRLIYFSYDVKMKEKGDIPEGYSVSREKKERFSLILESASTNQTSMYLCASSPGTAYNSPLHFGNGTRLTVT.

The chain carries TRBV29-1 and TRBJ1-1; a weak D match, TRBD1 (5 bases). V was cut by 1 base and J by 3 bases, with 12 bases left in between. The germline V gene encodes CDR1 SQVTM and CDR2 ANQGSEA. The CDR3 runs 14 residues. CDR3 sequence: CSVEVSGGDTEAFF. CDR3 nucleotide sequence: TGCAGCGTTGAAGTTAGCGGGGGTGACACTGAAGCTTTCTTT.

CDR3 sequence (DNA): TGTGCCAGCATCCGCCTCGGGGGGCCCGGGAATAATTCACCCCTCCACTTT. Protein: CASIRLGGPGNNSPLHF. V usage is TRBV6-1 and J usage is TRBJ1-6; D is possibly TRBD1 (6 bases). Trimming removed 7 bases at V and 5 bases at J, with 21 bases between. This CDR3 contains 17 residues. The germline CDR1 and CDR2 sequences are MNHNS and SASEGT.

V gene TRBV7-9 combines with J gene TRBJ2-2; possibly TRBD1 for D (6 bases). With 1 base removed from V and 0 bases from J, the gap between germline ends came to 15 bases. This CDR3 is 18 amino acids long. Germline V gene data show CDR1 as SEHNR and CDR2 as FQNEAQ (reference sequence). The CDR3 sequence: CASSLVTRGRTNTGELFF. The CDR3 DNA reads TGTGCCAGCAGCTTAGTTACCAGGGGAAGGACGAACACCGGGGAGCTGTTTTTT. The full variable domain, completed using reference TRBV7-9 and TRBJ2-2, is DTGVSQNPRHKITKRGQNVTFRCDPISEHNRLYWYRQTLGQGPEFLTYFQNEAQLEKSRLLSDRFSAERPKGSFSTLEIQRTEQGDSAMYLCASSLVTRGRTNTGELFFGEGSRLTVL.

V and J are TRBV5-8 and TRBJ1-5, with unresolved D. The CDR3 extends over 13 amino acids. The germline V gene encodes CDR1 SGHTS and CDR2 YDEGEE. Trimming shortened V by 5 bases and J by 3 bases, and 9 bases separated the two germline ends. The CDR3: CASSNGINQPQHF. The CDR3 nucleotides are TGTGCCAGCAGTAACGGAATCAATCAGCCCCAGCATTTT.

This clonotype occurred a few times. The gene calls are TRBV2 and TRBJ1-2; D not resolved. The CDR3 is 11 residues long. Trimming removed 6 bases from V and 5 bases from J, with 7 bases in between. Germline assignment: CDR1 SNHLY and CDR2 FYNNEI. The DNA for the CDR3 is TGTGCCAGCAGAATCGAGTATGGCTACACCTTC. This encodes CASRIEYGYTF.

V usage is TRBV20-1 and J usage is TRBJ1-2; 7 bases map to TRBD1. The germline CDR1 and CDR2 sequences are DFQATT and SNEGSKA (reference sequence). Losses at the gene ends were 8 bases for V and 8 bases for J; bases not matched to a gene: 8. This CDR3 comprises 11 residues. The CDR3 here is CSPRTGSGYTF. The CDR3 nucleotides read TGCAGTCCAAGGACAGGCTCGGGCTACACCTTC.

This clonotype was seen more than once but under ten times. The V gene is TRBV12-3 or TRBV12-4, the J gene TRBJ2-7; 8 nucleotides line up with TRBD1. V shed 5 bases, J shed 5 bases, and the junction held 8 bases outside the gene matches. This CDR3 is 14 amino acids long. CDR3 sequence: CASSPAGTGHEQYF. CDR3 nucleotides: TGTGCCAGCAGTCCGGCCGGGACAGGTCACGAGCAGTACTTC.

This chain links TRBV20-1 with TRBJ1-5, with a tentative D call TRBD1 (5 bases). Trimming cost V 3 bases and J 0 bases, with 15 bases left between them. Germline loops: CDR1 DFQATT, CDR2 SNEGSKA (reference sequence). The CDR3 loop spans 16 amino acids. CDR3 nucleotides: TGCAGTGCTAGTAGCTGGGGCAGCTATAGCAATCAGCCCCAGCATTTT. Amino acids: CSASSWGSYSNQPQHF.

This chain links TRBV9 with TRBJ1-2; the D is unclear. Germline V lookup: CDR1 SGDLS, CDR2 YYNGEE. The CDR3 has 12 amino acids. Trimming shortened V by 0 bases and J by 7 bases, and 7 bases separated the two germline ends. The CDR3 region is CASSVGVSGYTF. CDR3 DNA: TGTGCCAGCAGCGTAGGTGTGAGTGGCTACACCTTC.

V and J are TRBV7-9 and TRBJ2-1; TRBD2 aligns across 7 bases. V lost 1 base and J lost 15; bases outside the gene matches: 6. Germline V lookup: CDR1 SEHNR, CDR2 FQNEAQ (reference sequence). The CDR3 covers 12 residues. The CDR3 protein is CASSLGRLAWFF. The CDR3 DNA is TGTGCCAGCAGCTTAGGGCGACTAGCATGGTTCTTC.

The rearrangement links TRBV2 to TRBJ1-1; D gene ambiguous. Trimming took off 5 bases at V and 2 bases at J, with 9 bases between the two ends. Germline assignment: CDR1 SNHLY and CDR2 FYNNEI. The CDR3 runs 13 residues. The CDR3 DNA follows: TGTGCCAGCAGTCGAGGGTTAAACACTGAAGCTTTCTTT. Its protein is CASSRGLNTEAFF.

V is TRBV5-6 and J is TRBJ1-1, with 7 positions matching TRBD1. V lost 4 bases to trimming and J lost 0 bases; unmatched junction nucleotides: 6. Germline loops: CDR1 SGHDT, CDR2 YYEEEE. This CDR3 is 15 amino acids long. As DNA, the CDR3 is TGTGCCAGCAGCCGCTGGGACAGACTGAACACTGAAGCTTTCTTT. This gives the protein CASSRWDRLNTEAFF.

The chain recombines TRBV6-1 with TRBJ1-5, with D possibly matching TRBD1 (5 bases). Deletions cut 5 bases from V and 4 bases from J, with 9 bases between. In germline, CDR1 is MNHNS, CDR2 SASEGT. The CDR3 sequence is 13 residues long. CDR3 nucleotides: TGTGCCAGCAGTACACAGGTAAATCAGCCCCAGCATTTT. Residues: CASSTQVNQPQHF.

This clonotype was recorded a few times. The CDR3, as DNA: TGCAGTGCTAGAGTTAGCGGGACAGGGGGAGGGCAGCCCCAGCATTTT. Translation gives CSARVSGTGGGQPQHF. The chain combines TRBV20-1 with TRBJ1-5; 11 bases are a match to TRBD1. Germline-derived CDR1 and CDR2 are DFQATT and SNEGSKA (reference sequence). The CDR3 has 16 amino acids. V lost 1 base, J lost 7 bases, and 9 bases stayed unmatched.

The chain combines TRBV2 with TRBJ2-7; D may match TRBD1 or TRBD2 (5 bases each). V lost 5 bases, J lost 3 bases, and 11 bases lay in between. The CDR3 length is 13 residues. Germline V lookup: CDR1 SNHLY, CDR2 FYNNEI. The CDR3 bases are TGTGCCAGCAGTCGGGACCGAAACTACGAGCAGTACTTC. Its translation: CASSRDRNYEQYF.

The rearrangement links TRBV27 to TRBJ2-3; D possibly corresponds to TRBD2 (7 bases). This CDR3 has 14 amino acids. The germline CDR1 and CDR2 sequences are MNHEY and SMNVEV (reference sequence). Trimming cost V 3 bases and J 3 bases, with 10 bases left between them. The CDR3 bases are TGTGCCAGCAGTTTCGGGGGGCTGACAGATACGCAGTATTTT. Encoded protein: CASSFGGLTDTQYF.